The clone carrying this T cell receptor (beta chain) was counted ten times or more. The read is 3 residues too short to cover the CDR3 end, so that end is filled in from the germline J gene. CVID and control samples used equivalent genomic DNA input. Clones were read by immunoSEQ multiplex PCR, and TCRdb kept only the in-frame ones, dropping some. In total the sample includes about 66,000 clones, none of them seen once. The data derive from a study of T cell clonality in common variable immunodeficiency. V dropped 2 bases and J dropped 5; count of bases not matched to a gene: 9. Looked up from germline, CDR1 is MDHEN and CDR2 is SYDVKM. The CDR3 totals 16 residues.

The chain combines TRBV28 with TRBJ2-1; 7 positions match TRBD2. This clonotype was sampled from a person between 18 and 70 years old in good health. Sequencing input: peripheral blood mononuclear cells. The CDR3 loop reads CASSLGPRTRDNEQFF. CDR3 DNA, as far as it was read: TGTGCCAGCAGTTTAGGGCCCCGGACTAGAGACAATGAG.